Below, 27 T cell receptor beta chains from the same sample are listed, as sequenced in a study of cytomegalovirus exposure and HLA in healthy donors. Assay: immunoSEQ multiplex PCR; the TCRdb copy retains only in-frame clones and omits some. The table lists 250,000 to 350,000 clones, around nine tenths of them singletons. Sequenced input: PBMCs. The receptors shown here come from a woman in her late teens or twenties in good health and CMV-seronegative.

The chain is built from TRBV10-2 and TRBJ2-1, with D uncertain. Trimming took 6 bases from V and 0 from J, leaving 9 bases between them. Germline V gives CDR1 WSHSY, CDR2 SAAADI. This CDR3 region has 14 residues. CDR3 DNA: TGCGCCAGCAGGCCTGGTAGCTCCTACAATGAGCAGTTCTTC. The encoded protein is CASRPGSSYNEQFF.

A remark on this clone: This same CDR3 is encoded by further DNA sequences in the sample. CDR3 sequence (DNA): TGTGCCAGCTCACCACCAGGGGTCTCCTACGAGCAGTACTTC. Its translation: CASSPPGVSYEQYF. The chain links TRBV18 to TRBJ2-7, with D perhaps TRBD1 (5 bases). This CDR3 has 14 residues. CDR1 and CDR2 from the germline V gene are KGHSH and LQKENI. With 0 bases removed from V and 0 bases from J, the gap between germline ends came to 6 bases.

The chain has TRBV28 and TRBJ2-3; D not certain. V was pared by 5 bases and J by 4 bases, with 7 bases between. This CDR3 has 12 residues. CDR1 MDHEN and CDR2 SYDVKM come from the germline V gene. The CDR3 is CASSRSADTQYF. In nucleotides, the CDR3 is TGTGCCAGCAGTCGGTCGGCAGATACGCAGTATTTT.

The chain employs TRBV9 and TRBJ1-3; D gene ambiguous. The CDR3 totals 16 residues. The V end was cut by 0 bases, the J end by 2 bases, with 12 bases between. CDR1 SGDLS and CDR2 YYNGEE come from the germline V gene. DNA of the CDR3: TGTGCCAGCAGCGTAGACCCTCAGAGGCCTGGAAACACCATATATTTT. Its protein is CASSVDPQRPGNTIYF. Full variable domain (missing parts from reference TRBV9 and TRBJ1-3): DSGVTQTPKHLITATGQRVTLRCSPRSGDLSVYWYQQSLDQGLQFLIQYYNGEERAKGNILERFSAQQFPDLHSELNLSSLELGDSALYFCASSVDPQRPGNTIYFGEGSWLTVV.

This chain uses TRBV4-3 with TRBJ1-1, with TRBD1 matching over 8 bases. Germline V gene lookup returns CDR1 LGHNA and CDR2 YSLEER. The CDR3 consists of 19 residues. The ends lost 0 bases at V and 2 bases at J; junction bases unmatched: 14. CDR3 region: CASSQDWTGMNPGNTEAFF. Here the CDR3 DNA reads TGCGCCAGCAGCCAAGATTGGACAGGGATGAACCCAGGAAACACTGAAGCTTTCTTT.

The rearrangement links TRBV19 to TRBJ1-1; no reliable D call. There are 16 residues in the CDR3. The V gene lost 5 bases and the J gene lost 1 base, with 17 bases spanning the gap. Per germline, CDR1 LNHDA and CDR2 SQIVND (reference sequence). Written as DNA, the CDR3 is TGTGCCAGTAGTTTGCTTGGCCGAAGAAGGAACACTGAAGCTTTCTTT. Translating it yields CASSLLGRRRNTEAFF.

The chain's CDR3 is CASSLGDRKAFF. The CDR3, as DNA: TGTGCCAGCAGCCTGGGGGACAGGAAAGCTTTCTTT. The chain uses TRBV7-9 and TRBJ1-1; 8 bases are shared with TRBD1. J gave up 9 bases and V 5 bases, and 5 bases lay outside the gene matches. From germline, CDR1 is SEHNR and CDR2 FQNEAQ (reference sequence). The CDR3 is made up of 12 amino acids.

This clone occurred once. One junction end does not reproduce the germline sequence, and a read error may be involved. V and J are TRBV28 and TRBJ2-1, with TRBD2 matching over 9 bases. Germline assignment: CDR1 MDHEN and CDR2 SYDVKM. The CDR3 totals 16 residues. CDR3 loop: CASSLMPGTSYSEQFF. DNA of the CDR3: TGTGCCAGCAGTTTAATGCCCGGGACTAGCTACAGTGAGCAGTTCTTC.

The rearrangement links TRBV16 to TRBJ2-5, with 9 bases that match TRBD1. This CDR3 is 16 amino acids long. The germline gives CDR1 KGHSY, CDR2 FQNENV. V was clipped by 8 bases and J by 0 bases; unmatched bases: 10. CDR3 in amino acids: CASCQQGARNQETQYF. CDR3 sequence (DNA): TGTGCCAGCTGTCAACAGGGGGCGCGTAACCAAGAGACCCAGTACTTC.

V gene TRBV9 combines with J gene TRBJ2-1; 9 bases fit TRBD1. The J segment lost 7 bases and the V segment lost 6 bases, leaving 14 bases of the junction unmatched. CDR3 length: 16 residues. Germline values: CDR1 SGDLS, CDR2 YYNGEE. CDR3 residues: CASTVARDRVGNEQFF. The CDR3 nucleotides read TGTGCCAGCACCGTCGCCCGGGACAGGGTAGGGAATGAGCAGTTCTTC.

V gene TRBV2 combines with J gene TRBJ1-1, with no clear D. Looked up from germline, CDR1 is SNHLY and CDR2 is FYNNEI. The CDR3 extends over 14 amino acids. V lost 6 bases and J lost 2, with 13 bases in between. The CDR3 nucleotides read TGTGCCAGCAGGGTATTCTACGAAAACACTGAAGCTTTCTTT. Translating gives CASRVFYENTEAFF.

A word on this clone: This CDR3 is also generated by other DNA sequences in the sample. The rearrangement links TRBV28 to TRBJ1-2, with 9 bases lining up with TRBD1. The CDR3 totals 13 residues. Germline-derived CDR1 and CDR2 are MDHEN and SYDVKM. V shed 2 bases and J 5 bases; nucleotides not matched to a gene: 0. CDR3 in DNA: TGTGCCAGCAGTTTAGGACAGGGGTATGGCTACACCTTC. Residues: CASSLGQGYGYTF.

This clone has only a few counts. The chain carries TRBV18 and TRBJ1-3; 8 nucleotides agree with TRBD1. The germline CDR1 and CDR2 sequences are KGHSH and LQKENI. Trimming at V came to 4 bases and at J to 2 bases, leaving 19 bases not matched to a gene. This CDR3 has 20 residues. CDR3 residues: CASSRKAGGLSSSAGNTIYF. CDR3 in DNA: TGTGCCAGCTCACGCAAGGCAGGGGGCCTTAGTTCGAGCGCTGGAAACACCATATATTTT.

This clone was picked up a small number of times. V gene TRBV30 combines with J gene TRBJ1-1; a possible D gene is TRBD1 (5 bases). The germline V gene encodes CDR1 GTSNPN and CDR2 SVGIG (reference sequence). The V and J ends lost 0 bases and 5 bases respectively, with 13 bases between them. The CDR3 is 14 residues long. The CDR3 nucleotides read TGTGCCTGGAGTGTAGGGCCAGGGAAAACTGAAGCTTTCTTT. Protein sequence: CAWSVGPGKTEAFF. Full variable domain (outside the CDR3, taken from reference TRBV30 and TRBJ1-1): SQTIHQWPATLVQPVGSPLSLECTVEGTSNPNLYWYRQAAGRGLQLLFYSVGIGQISSEVPQNLSASRPQDRQFILSSKKLLLSDSGFYLCAWSVGPGKTEAFFGQGTRLTVV.

V gene TRBV27 combines with J gene TRBJ1-2, with 8 bases identical to TRBD1. Germline CDR1 reads MNHEY; CDR2 reads SMNVEV (reference sequence). This CDR3 has 16 residues. With 4 bases clipped from V and 4 bases from J, the junction kept 11 bases outside the gene matches. The DNA of the CDR3 is TGTGCCAGCAGTTCCATTCAGGGGGCGGAAGGCTATGGCTACACCTTC. Translation: CASSSIQGAEGYGYTF.

This clone was seen a handful of times. The gene calls are TRBV7-9 and TRBJ2-7; 9 nucleotides align to TRBD1. CDR3 length: 14 amino acids. CDR1 is SEHNR, CDR2 FQNEAQ, per germline (reference sequence). With V trimmed by 5 bases and J by 2 bases, 4 bases remained unmatched. The CDR3 sequence is CASSNRDRAYEQYF. In nucleotides, the CDR3 is TGTGCCAGCAGCAACCGGGACAGGGCCTACGAGCAGTACTTC.

This chain links TRBV28 with TRBJ2-7; possibly TRBD1 for D (6 bases). The V end was cut by 7 bases, the J end by 3 bases, with 16 bases between. The CDR3 is 14 amino acids. Per germline, CDR1 MDHEN and CDR2 SYDVKM. Here the CDR3 reads CASNPGHTSYEQYF. The CDR3 nucleotides read TGTGCCAGCAACCCGGGACATACGAGCTACGAGCAGTACTTC.

The chain combines TRBV21-1 with TRBJ2-7; TRBD2 is the table's D call and was not checked against the DNA. TRBV21-1 is described as a pseudogene. CDR3 length: 19 amino acids. The CDR3 sequence: CASSKALCLYGFISYEQYF. For the CDR3, the DNA is TGTGCCAGCAGCAAAGCGCTTTGCCTTTACGGGTTCATCTCCTACGAGCAGTACTTC.

V and J are TRBV5-1 and TRBJ1-1, with a tentative D call TRBD1 (6 bases). V was pared by 4 bases and J by 3 bases, with 16 bases between. Germline V lookup: CDR1 SGHRS, CDR2 YFSETQ. CDR3 length: 15 residues. The CDR3 region is CASSPLTGSDTEAFF. CDR3 in DNA: TGCGCCAGCAGCCCACTCACAGGGTCGGACACTGAAGCTTTCTTT.

This chain connects TRBV14 to TRBJ2-7, with 10 bases matching TRBD1. Germline V gene data show CDR1 as SGHDN and CDR2 as FVKESK. This CDR3 region has 15 residues. With V trimmed by 2 bases and J by 3 bases, 4 bases remained unmatched. The CDR3 nucleotides are TGTGCCAGCAGCCAATATGACAGGGGGCTCTACGAGCAGTACTTC. The encoded protein is CASSQYDRGLYEQYF.

This clone showed up just once. This chain connects TRBV9 to TRBJ2-1, with a weak D call TRBD1 (6 bases). The germline V gene has CDR1 SGDLS and CDR2 YYNGEE. The ends were cut back, 0 bases at V and 2 bases at J, with 12 bases in the middle. The CDR3 runs 16 residues. The CDR3 spells CASSVEGVPTYNEQFF. In DNA form, the CDR3 reads TGTGCCAGCAGCGTAGAGGGGGTGCCGACCTACAATGAGCAGTTCTTC.

The genes are TRBV18 and TRBJ2-7, with a weak D call TRBD2 (6 bases). The V gene lost 4 bases and the J gene lost 3 bases, with 10 bases spanning the gap. The CDR3 extends over 13 amino acids. Germline CDR1 and CDR2: KGHSH and LQKENI. CDR3: CASSRGGVYEQYF. The CDR3 DNA reads TGTGCCAGCTCACGGGGAGGAGTCTACGAGCAGTACTTC.

This clone occurred once. V usage is TRBV29-1 and J usage is TRBJ2-1; 8 bases are a match to TRBD2. Losses at the gene ends were 4 bases for V and 6 bases for J; bases not matched to a gene: 5. The CDR3 is made up of 13 amino acids. Germline assignment: CDR1 SQVTM and CDR2 ANQGSEA. In DNA, the CDR3 is TGCAGCGTTGCCGGGAGGGCAGGCAATGAGCAGTTCTTC. Amino acid sequence: CSVAGRAGNEQFF.

The V and J genes are TRBV28 and TRBJ1-2, with D possibly being TRBD1 (6 bases). The CDR3 totals 14 residues. V shed 8 bases and J shed 5 bases, with 18 bases lying between them. CDR1 is MDHEN and CDR2 is SYDVKM in the germline V gene. CDR3 loop: CASVIGQGTYGYTF. In DNA form, the CDR3 reads TGTGCCAGCGTGATCGGGCAGGGGACGTATGGCTACACCTTC.

A note on this clone: Distinct nucleotide sequences in the sample also encode this CDR3. The chain carries TRBV27 and TRBJ2-3; 12 bases match TRBD2. The germline V gene has CDR1 MNHEY and CDR2 SMNVEV (reference sequence). The CDR3 runs to 16 residues. Trimming cost V 3 bases and J 3 bases; bases outside gene matches: 4. In DNA form, the CDR3 reads TGTGCCAGCAGTTTTCGGCTAGCGGGGGGGACAGATACGCAGTATTTT. Encoded protein: CASSFRLAGGTDTQYF.

The J gene is TRBJ1-5, the V gene TRBV10-2; D ambiguous. This CDR3 contains 15 residues. Germline V gives CDR1 WSHSY, CDR2 SAAADI. With 4 bases removed from V and 0 bases from J, the gap between germline ends came to 10 bases. This chain's CDR3 is CASSANSYSNQPQHF. CDR3 DNA: TGCGCCAGCAGTGCTAACAGCTATAGCAATCAGCCCCAGCATTTT.

The chain employs TRBV9 and TRBJ1-2, with a weak D call TRBD1 (5 bases). V lost 0 bases, J lost 0 bases, and 15 bases lay in between. The germline gives CDR1 SGDLS, CDR2 YYNGEE. There are 17 residues in the CDR3. As DNA, the CDR3 is TGTGCCAGCAGCGTAGCTGATACAGGTACTCCTAACTATGGCTACACCTTC. This translates into CASSVADTGTPNYGYTF.